The text below deals with one TCR beta chain. The antigen is not known. These data originate in a study of cytomegalovirus exposure and HLA in healthy donors. Whole-study findings and limits: Productive rates of about 87% or about 30% were seen for most TCR beta V segments in an earlier analysis. The authors confirmed in vitro that a few CMV-associated chains were specific for CMV antigens. TCR association rates varied by HLA locus in a later analysis, with DRB1 highest and HLA-C lowest.

The PCR used 60 Vbeta and 13 Jbeta primers. The method was immunoSEQ multiplex PCR; TCRdb's version includes in-frame clones alone and lacks a portion of them. The sample has around 100,000 clones; around four fifths are singletons. Sequencing used PBMCs. This receptor was taken from a woman aged 40 to 50 in good health and CMV-seronegative.

Here the CDR3 DNA reads TGTGCCAGCAGCCAAGCGTCGGCACTGGCGGGTTCTTCAGGTGAGCAGTTCTTC. Its protein is CASSQASALAGSSGEQFF. The chain couples TRBV14 to TRBJ2-1, with D tentatively TRBD2 (5 bases). The germline V and J ends were trimmed by 1 base and 9 bases, with 25 bases remaining between them. CDR1 SGHDN and CDR2 FVKESK come from the germline V gene. The CDR3 loop spans 18 amino acids.